These 24 T cell receptor beta chains originate from one sample sequenced in a study of blood T cell repertoires in COVID-19. Measured with immunoSEQ multiplex PCR; TCRdb has only the in-frame clones, and not every one. Altogether around 140,000 clones are present, about 90% being singletons, with the ten largest covering 11%. Sequencing was carried out using PBMCs or T cells enriched from blood (not recorded which). These receptors came from a man aged 55 to 70 who had recovered from COVID-19.

The V gene is TRBV28, the J gene TRBJ1-4; D call uncertain. The germline V gene encodes CDR1 MDHEN and CDR2 SYDVKM. CDR3 length equals 10 residues. Deletions cut 8 bases from V and 8 bases from J, with 6 bases between. The chain's CDR3 is CASLSEKLFF. Written as DNA, the CDR3 is TGTGCCAGCTTGAGCGAAAAACTGTTTTTT.

Remarks on this clone: One end of the junction is discordant with germline, which a read error may explain. This chain uses TRBV9 with TRBJ2-1; possibly TRBD2 for D (6 bases). CDR1 is SGDLS, CDR2 YYNGEE, per germline. The CDR3 contains 15 residues. CDR3 loop: CASSVGAGKGNKQFF. The CDR3 bases are TGTGCCAGCAGCGTAGGTGCGGGGAAAGGCAATAAGCAGTTCTTC.

The chain carries TRBV7-9 and TRBJ2-7; D is unclear. Germline V gene data show CDR1 as SEHNR and CDR2 as FQNEAQ (reference sequence). Trimming took off 5 bases at V and 4 bases at J, with 12 bases between the two ends. The CDR3 is 13 amino acids. Written as DNA, the CDR3 is TGTGCCAGCAGCGTTACAGCTGGATACGAGCAGTACTTC. It translates to CASSVTAGYEQYF.

CDR3 residues: CATSDTGTGAYNEQFF. DNA for the CDR3: TGTGCCACCAGTGACACCGGGACAGGGGCTTACAATGAGCAGTTCTTC. The chain uses TRBV24-1 and TRBJ2-1; TRBD1 matches 10 bases. Germline-derived CDR1 and CDR2 are KGHDR and SFDVKD. V gave up 4 bases and J gave up 4 bases; unmatched junction bases: 6. The CDR3 length is 16 residues.

This sequence joins TRBV9 and TRBJ1-5, with D hard to call. V was pared by 4 bases and J by 0 bases, with 5 bases between. Germline V CDR1 and CDR2: SGDLS, YYNGEE. This CDR3 contains 13 residues. Here the CDR3 reads CASSLNSNQPQHF. In DNA, the CDR3 is TGTGCCAGCAGCTTAAATAGCAATCAGCCCCAGCATTTT.

The chain carries TRBV27 and TRBJ2-7; the D gene is possibly TRBD2 (6 bases). This CDR3 comprises 12 residues. The ends were cut back, 4 bases at V and 9 bases at J, with 13 bases in the middle. Germline lookup yields CDR1 MNHEY and CDR2 SMNVEV (reference sequence). CDR3 amino acids: CASSSGVAGQYF. In DNA, the CDR3 is TGTGCCAGCAGTTCGGGAGTGGCGGGGCAGTACTTC.

This rearrangement joins TRBV27 to TRBJ1-6; 9 nucleotides match TRBD1. The CDR3 loop spans 14 amino acids. J gave up 7 bases and V 6 bases, and 4 bases lay outside the gene matches. The germline gives CDR1 MNHEY, CDR2 SMNVEV (reference sequence). Written as DNA, the CDR3 is TGTGCCAGCAGGACCGGGACAGGGAATTCACCCCTCCACTTT. Its translation: CASRTGTGNSPLHF.

The J gene is TRBJ2-7, the V gene TRBV7-8; TRBD1 matches at 9 bases. Germline CDR1 reads SGHVS; CDR2 reads FQNEAQ. Trimming at V came to 5 bases and at J to 0 bases, leaving 11 bases not matched to a gene. This CDR3 spans 17 amino acids. The CDR3 DNA follows: TGTGCCAGCAGCCTTCTCGGGACAGGGATAAGCTCCTACGAGCAGTACTTC. Encoded protein: CASSLLGTGISSYEQYF.

The chain couples TRBV5-4 to TRBJ1-2; perhaps TRBD1 as D (5 bases). The CDR3 spans 14 residues. CDR1 is SGHNT, CDR2 YYREEE, per germline (reference sequence). Trimming cost V 0 bases and J 4 bases, with 10 bases left between them. The CDR3 is CASSLEGVGYGYTF. CDR3 nucleotides: TGTGCCAGCAGCTTGGAAGGGGTCGGCTATGGCTACACCTTC.

The chain recombines TRBV30 with TRBJ1-2; tentative D call: TRBD1 (6 bases). V lost 0 bases and J 7 bases, leaving 15 bases between the germline ends. This CDR3 comprises 14 residues. CDR1 is GTSNPN, CDR2 SVGIG, per germline (reference sequence). The CDR3 DNA sequence: TGTGCCTGGAGTGTAATCAAACAGGGCGGTGGCTACACCTTC. Residues: CAWSVIKQGGGYTF.

The rearrangement links TRBV28 to TRBJ2-7; D is possibly TRBD2 (6 bases). V lost 2 bases, J lost 4 bases, and 12 bases lay in between. CDR3 size: 14 residues. Per germline, CDR1 MDHEN and CDR2 SYDVKM. CDR3 sequence reads: CASSLAGQDYEQYF. In DNA form, the CDR3 reads TGTGCCAGCAGTTTAGCGGGGCAAGATTACGAGCAGTACTTC.

The rearrangement links TRBV5-4 to TRBJ2-3; D might be TRBD1 (5 bases). Germline values: CDR1 SGHNT, CDR2 YYREEE (reference sequence). The CDR3 sequence is 12 residues long. Trimming pared 3 bases from V and 4 bases from J, leaving 6 bases between. CDR3 sequence reads: CASSSGPDTQYF. Written as DNA, the CDR3 is TGTGCCAGCAGCTCAGGGCCAGATACGCAGTATTTT.

The J gene is TRBJ2-3, the V gene TRBV7-6; D might be TRBD2 (5 bases). V lost 1 base, J lost 4 bases, and 6 bases lay in between. Germline CDR1 and CDR2: SGHVS and FNYEAQ. This CDR3 has 13 amino acids. The CDR3 region is CASSLGRADTQYF. CDR3 nucleotide sequence: TGTGCCAGCAGCTTAGGGCGGGCAGATACGCAGTATTTT.

The V call is TRBV4-1, the J call TRBJ1-4; a weak D match, TRBD1 (5 bases). The V gene lost 4 bases and the J gene lost 11 bases, with 23 bases spanning the gap. Germline V lookup: CDR1 MGHRA, CDR2 YSYEKL. CDR3 length equals 16 residues. The CDR3 nucleotides read TGCGCCAGCAGCCCACTGACAGCACCACTTATCGTGAAACTGTTTTTT. This codes for CASSPLTAPLIVKLFF.

The chain's CDR3 is CASSIRDISYEQYF. CDR3 DNA sequence: TGTGCCAGCTCAATCCGGGACATCTCCTACGAGCAGTACTTC. The rearrangement uses TRBV18 and TRBJ2-7; D may be TRBD1 (6 bases). V was clipped by 5 bases and J by 0 bases, with 11 bases between them. This CDR3 spans 14 amino acids. Germline V gene lookup returns CDR1 KGHSH and CDR2 LQKENI.

This clone showed up just a few times. The chain joins TRBV27 to TRBJ1-3, with D perhaps TRBD1 (5 bases). This CDR3 spans 15 amino acids. V shed 6 bases and J shed 4 bases, with 16 bases lying between them. Germline V CDR1 and CDR2: MNHEY, SMNVEV (reference sequence). The chain's CDR3 is CASRSLGGSGNTIYF. The CDR3 DNA reads as TGTGCCAGCAGGAGCTTGGGGGGGTCGGGAAACACCATATATTTT.

The V gene is TRBV7-8, the J gene TRBJ2-3; 11 bases map to TRBD1. Germline V gene sequence: CDR1 SGHVS, CDR2 FQNEAQ. The junction had 4 bases not matched to a gene; V was cut back by 5 bases and J by 6 bases. The CDR3 has 14 residues. For the CDR3, the DNA is TGTGCCAGCAGCCGGGACAGGGGGTCGGATACGCAGTATTTT. It yields the protein CASSRDRGSDTQYF.

The chain is built from TRBV30 and TRBJ1-2; 11 nucleotides agree with TRBD1. The CDR3 runs 16 residues. CDR1 and CDR2 (germline): GTSNPN, SVGIG (reference sequence). J gave up 4 bases and V 3 bases, and 10 bases lay outside the gene matches. Written as DNA, the CDR3 is TGTGCCTGGAGGACTCGGACAGGGGGCGGTAGCTATGGCTACACCTTC. Translation: CAWRTRTGGGSYGYTF.

This clone was seen more than once but under ten times. J is TRBJ2-3 and V is TRBV9; possibly TRBD2 for D (5 bases). The germline V gene encodes CDR1 SGDLS and CDR2 YYNGEE. V was trimmed by 0 bases and J by 0 bases, leaving 14 bases between them. This CDR3 has 17 residues. The CDR3 region is CASSVGRTGWSTDTQYF. The DNA for the CDR3 is TGTGCCAGCAGCGTAGGGAGGACTGGCTGGAGCACAGATACGCAGTATTTT.

The chain links TRBV15 to TRBJ2-2; D perhaps matches TRBD1 (6 bases). V gave up 6 bases and J gave up 5 bases, with 10 bases separating them. Germline loops: CDR1 LNHNV, CDR2 YYDKDF (reference sequence). The length of the CDR3 is 13 residues. The CDR3 sequence is CATRLRGTGELFF. The CDR3 DNA follows: TGTGCCACCAGGCTAAGGGGGACCGGGGAGCTGTTTTTT.

The gene calls are TRBV5-4 and TRBJ2-1; 13 bases fit TRBD2. The CDR3 covers 17 residues. Germline lookup yields CDR1 SGHNT and CDR2 YYREEE (reference sequence). V gave up 4 bases and J gave up 6 bases; unmatched junction bases: 10. CDR3 nucleotide sequence: TGTGCCAGCAGCCTGGGACTAGCGGGAAGTTTTGGCAATGAGCAGTTCTTC. It translates to CASSLGLAGSFGNEQFF.

The CDR3 loop reads CAWRASGTGTNQPQHF. CDR3 nucleotides: TGTGCCTGGAGGGCCTCCGGGACAGGGACAAATCAGCCCCAGCATTTT. The chain couples TRBV30 to TRBJ1-5; 9 positions agree with TRBD1. This CDR3 comprises 16 residues. Germline loops: CDR1 GTSNPN, CDR2 SVGIG (reference sequence). V shed 3 bases and J 4 bases; nucleotides not matched to a gene: 10.

The chain recombines TRBV2 with TRBJ2-3, with 10 positions matching TRBD1. Germline V gene lookup returns CDR1 SNHLY and CDR2 FYNNEI. J was trimmed by 6 bases and V by 7 bases; bases with no gene match: 10. This CDR3 has 15 residues. The CDR3 spells CASTLLGQGTDTQYF. CDR3 DNA: TGTGCCAGCACCCTACTGGGACAGGGGACCGATACGCAGTATTTT.

The chain joins TRBV28 to TRBJ1-2; possibly TRBD1 for D (5 bases). This CDR3 is built from 16 residues. From germline, CDR1 is MDHEN and CDR2 SYDVKM. V lost 7 bases, J lost 6 bases, and 24 bases lay in between. Here the CDR3 DNA reads TGTGCCAGCACCCGACATACCGGGGGGGAACGGGATGGCTACACCTTC. Amino acids: CASTRHTGGERDGYTF.